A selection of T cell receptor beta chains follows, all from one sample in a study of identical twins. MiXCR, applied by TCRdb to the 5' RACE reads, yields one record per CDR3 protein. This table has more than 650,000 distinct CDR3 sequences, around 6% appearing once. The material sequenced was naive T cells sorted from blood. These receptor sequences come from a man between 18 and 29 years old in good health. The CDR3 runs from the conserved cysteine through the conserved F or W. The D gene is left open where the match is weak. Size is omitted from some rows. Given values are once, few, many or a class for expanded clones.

cdr3_aa: CASSWFGTGNQPQHF; cdr3_nt: TGTGCCAGCAGTTGGTTCGGCACGGGAAATCAGCCCCAGCATTTT; v_call: TRBV6-2/TRBV6-3; j_call: TRBJ1-5; clone_size: many; d_call: NA
cdr3_aa: CASSSERSGYNEQFF; cdr3_nt: TGTGCCAGCAGCTCTGAACGATCGGGTTACAATGAGCAGTTCTTC; v_call: TRBV7-2; j_call: TRBJ2-1; clone_size: many; d_call: NA
cdr3_aa: CASSPHVGATGNTIYF; cdr3_nt: TGTGCCAGCAGTCCCCATGTTGGGGCGACTGGAAACACCATATATTTT; v_call: TRBV27; j_call: TRBJ1-3; clone_size: few; d_call: NA
cdr3_aa: CSATRTGQNTEAFF; cdr3_nt: TGCAGTGCTACTAGGACAGGTCAAAACACTGAAGCTTTCTTT; v_call: TRBV20-1; j_call: TRBJ1-1; clone_size: many; d_call: TRBD1
cdr3_aa: CASSPRSGSRRETQYF; cdr3_nt: TGTGCCAGCAGCCCGCGTAGCGGGAGCAGGAGGGAGACCCAGTACTTC; v_call: TRBV7-8; j_call: TRBJ2-5; clone_size: few; d_call: TRBD2
cdr3_aa: CASSQDYPGTETQYF; cdr3_nt: TGTGCCAGCAGCCAAGATTACCCAGGGACGGAGACCCAGTACTTC; v_call: TRBV3-1; j_call: TRBJ2-5; clone_size: few; d_call: NA
cdr3_aa: CASSSSAGGPGELFF; cdr3_nt: TGTGCCAGCAGCTCATCGGCGGGGGGCCCCGGGGAGCTGTTTTTT; v_call: TRBV11-2; j_call: TRBJ2-2; clone_size: NA; d_call: TRBD2
cdr3_aa: CASSYGQGNTIYF; cdr3_nt: TGTGCCAGCAGTTACGGACAGGGAAACACCATATATTTT; v_call: TRBV6-6; j_call: TRBJ1-3; clone_size: many; d_call: NA
cdr3_aa: CASSQGRSAANEKLFF; cdr3_nt: TGTGCCAGCAGCCAAGGGAGGTCGGCAGCTAATGAAAAACTGTTTTTT; v_call: TRBV4-2; j_call: TRBJ1-4; clone_size: many; d_call: NA
cdr3_aa: CASSSKRGSYNEQFF; cdr3_nt: TGTGCCAGCAGCTCCAAGCGGGGCTCATACAATGAGCAGTTCTTC; v_call: TRBV11-3; j_call: TRBJ2-1; clone_size: many; d_call: TRBD2
cdr3_aa: CASRVWRGPYNEQFF; cdr3_nt: TGTGCCAGCAGAGTCTGGCGGGGGCCGTACAATGAGCAGTTCTTC; v_call: TRBV9; j_call: TRBJ2-1; clone_size: once; d_call: NA
cdr3_aa: CATSDSHGSSYNEQFF; cdr3_nt: TGTGCCACCAGTGATTCCCACGGGAGCTCCTACAATGAGCAGTTCTTC; v_call: TRBV24-1; j_call: TRBJ2-1; clone_size: few; d_call: NA
cdr3_aa: CASSFQAGEQFF; cdr3_nt: TGTGCCAGCAGCTTCCAGGCGGGGGAGCAGTTCTTC; v_call: TRBV7-3; j_call: TRBJ2-1; clone_size: NA; d_call: NA
cdr3_aa: CASSLGGGEANIQYF; cdr3_nt: TGTGCCAGCAGTTTAGGAGGGGGGGAGGCTAACATTCAGTACTTC; v_call: TRBV12-3/TRBV12-4; j_call: TRBJ2-4; clone_size: many; d_call: NA
cdr3_aa: CASSEPNEKLFF; cdr3_nt: TGTGCCAGCAGTGAACCTAATGAAAAACTGTTTTTT; v_call: TRBV12-3/TRBV12-4; j_call: TRBJ1-4; clone_size: many; d_call: NA
cdr3_aa: CSGLGTSGSNEQFF; cdr3_nt: TGCAGCGGGCTCGGGACTAGCGGGAGTAATGAGCAGTTCTTC; v_call: TRBV29-1; j_call: TRBJ2-1; clone_size: many; d_call: TRBD2